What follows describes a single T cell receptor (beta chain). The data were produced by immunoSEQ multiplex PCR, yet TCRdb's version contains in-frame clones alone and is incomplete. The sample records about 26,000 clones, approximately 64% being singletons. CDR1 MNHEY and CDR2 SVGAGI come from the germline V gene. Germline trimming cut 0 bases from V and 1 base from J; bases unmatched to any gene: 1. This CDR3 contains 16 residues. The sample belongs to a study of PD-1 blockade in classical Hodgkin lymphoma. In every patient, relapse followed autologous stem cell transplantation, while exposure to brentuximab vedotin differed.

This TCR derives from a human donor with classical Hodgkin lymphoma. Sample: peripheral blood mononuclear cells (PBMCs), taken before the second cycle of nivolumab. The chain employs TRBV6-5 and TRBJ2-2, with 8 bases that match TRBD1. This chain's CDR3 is CASSYSTGGNTGELFF. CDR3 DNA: TGTGCCAGCAGTTACTCTACAGGGGGGAACACCGGGGAGCTGTTTTTT.